Shown below are 24 T cell receptor beta chains from a single sample sequenced in a study of cytomegalovirus exposure and HLA in healthy donors. The PCR was carried out with 60 Vbeta primers and 13 Jbeta primers. The protocol was immunoSEQ multiplex PCR, while the TCRdb copy is restricted to in-frame clones and leaves out a portion. The sample consists of some 190,000 clones, around three quarters of them appearing once. Sequences were obtained from PBMCs. These receptor sequences come from a woman in her twenties or thirties in good health and CMV-seropositive.

The rearrangement joins TRBV28 to TRBJ1-5; D not resolved. The CDR3 runs 14 residues. Between the trimmed V and J ends, which lost 3 bases and 3 bases, there was a span of 9 bases. Germline V gene sequence: CDR1 MDHEN, CDR2 SYDVKM. The CDR3 nucleotides are TGTGCCAGCAGTTTGATGGCCTCCAATCAGCCCCAGCATTTT. Translating it yields CASSLMASNQPQHF.

The V call is TRBV4-1, the J call TRBJ1-3; unclear D gene. The germline gives CDR1 MGHRA, CDR2 YSYEKL. The CDR3 sequence is 15 residues long. V was trimmed by 5 bases and J by 0 bases, leaving 11 bases between them. DNA of the CDR3: TGCGCCAGCAGCTATTTACAGCTCTCTGGAAACACCATATATTTT. It is translated as CASSYLQLSGNTIYF.

This chain connects TRBV5-4 to TRBJ2-7, with 10 bases matching TRBD1. The CDR3 covers 14 residues. The germline gives CDR1 SGHNT, CDR2 YYREEE (reference sequence). J gave up 4 bases and V 4 bases, and 5 bases lay outside the gene matches. The CDR3 DNA reads TGTGCCAGCAGCGCGACAGGGGGCCAATACGAGCAGTACTTC. Translated: CASSATGGQYEQYF.

This chain links TRBV5-1 with TRBJ2-5, with 8 bases matching TRBD2. Trimming at V came to 2 bases and at J to 2 bases, leaving 5 bases not matched to a gene. From germline, CDR1 is SGHRS and CDR2 YFSETQ. CDR3 length: 15 residues. CDR3 loop: CASSLQRGRQETQYF. DNA for the CDR3: TGCGCCAGCAGCTTACAGCGGGGGAGACAAGAGACCCAGTACTTC.

V usage is TRBV5-6 and J usage is TRBJ2-7, with D hard to call. Trimming stripped 0 bases from V and 7 bases from J, with 5 bases between. The germline V gene encodes CDR1 SGHDT and CDR2 YYEEEE. The CDR3 length is 11 residues. The CDR3: CASSLDQEQYF. CDR3 bases: TGTGCCAGCAGCTTGGATCAAGAGCAGTACTTC.

This chain joins TRBV4-2 and TRBJ1-1, with D possibly matching TRBD1 (6 bases). CDR3 size: 14 residues. V was trimmed by 4 bases and J by 3 bases, leaving 12 bases between them. Germline lookup yields CDR1 LGHNA and CDR2 YNFKEQ. As DNA, the CDR3 is TGTGCCAGCAGCCCCGTGGGACAATACACTGAAGCTTTCTTT. Translation: CASSPVGQYTEAFF.

V is TRBV6-5 and J is TRBJ1-1; 9 positions match TRBD1. CDR3 size: 15 residues. V dropped 0 bases and J dropped 4; count of bases not matched to a gene: 3. From germline, CDR1 is MNHEY and CDR2 SVGAGI. The CDR3 DNA is TGTGCCAGCAGTTACTCGGGACAGGGCGGCACTGAAGCTTTCTTT. Protein: CASSYSGQGGTEAFF.

The chain has TRBV4-1 and TRBJ1-5, with 8 bases matching TRBD1. Germline-derived CDR1 and CDR2 are MGHRA and YSYEKL. V shed 5 bases and J 5 bases; nucleotides not matched to a gene: 5. The CDR3 runs 14 residues. CDR3 sequence reads: CASSNRTGYQPQHF. CDR3 coding DNA: TGCGCCAGCAGCAACCGGACAGGGTATCAGCCCCAGCATTTT.

This clone has just one count. The chain carries TRBV11-3 and TRBJ2-7, with 8 bases identical to TRBD2. The CDR3 is 15 residues long. Unmatched junction bases numbered 9, after V lost 1 base and J lost 7 bases. CDR1 SGHNT and CDR2 YENEEA come from the germline V gene. The CDR3 nucleotides are TGTGCCAGCAGCTTAGGAAACAGGGCGGGGGGTGAGCAGTACTTC. Protein: CASSLGNRAGGEQYF.

This chain joins TRBV7-6 and TRBJ2-3, with D possibly being TRBD2 (5 bases). The CDR3 runs to 16 residues. Germline V lookup: CDR1 SGHVS, CDR2 FNYEAQ. The germline V and J ends were trimmed by 5 bases and 0 bases, with 15 bases remaining between them. CDR3 residues: CASSPVGGLSTDTQYF. The CDR3 nucleotides read TGTGCCAGCAGCCCCGTTGGAGGTCTTAGCACAGATACGCAGTATTTT.

The chain combines TRBV28 with TRBJ1-1; possible D gene TRBD1, 6 bases. V was cut by 0 bases and J by 1 base, with 9 bases left in between. This CDR3 has 15 amino acids. Germline V gene sequence: CDR1 MDHEN, CDR2 SYDVKM. Here the CDR3 reads CASSLWGARNTEAFF. In DNA, the CDR3 is TGTGCCAGCAGTTTATGGGGGGCCCGGAACACTGAAGCTTTCTTT.

V is TRBV11-2 and J is TRBJ1-1; D remains ambiguous. Germline V lookup: CDR1 SGHAT, CDR2 FQNNGV. CDR3 length equals 13 residues. V was trimmed by 5 bases and J by 1 base, leaving 8 bases between them. The CDR3 DNA sequence: TGTGCCAGCAGCCCACAGCCGAACACTGAAGCTTTCTTT. Encoded protein: CASSPQPNTEAFF.

The chain carries TRBV19 and TRBJ2-4; D unresolved. The CDR3 totals 15 residues. The germline V gene has CDR1 LNHDA and CDR2 SQIVND (reference sequence). V was shortened by 8 bases and J by 0 bases, with 14 bases between the two germline ends. The CDR3, as DNA: TGTGCCAGTTCCGCATCTAGAGGAGCCAAAAACATTCAGTACTTC. It encodes CASSASRGAKNIQYF.

The CDR3 region has the DNA TGTGCCAGTAGTGACAGGGCCGGGGGCTACGAGCAGTACTTC. Its translation is CASSDRAGGYEQYF. The chain combines TRBV19 with TRBJ2-5, with D possibly matching TRBD1 (7 bases). The better agreement between TRBJ2-7 and the DNA end casts doubt on the J call. The length of the CDR3 is 14 residues. Germline CDR1 is LNHDA and CDR2 is SQIVND (reference sequence).

The gene calls are TRBV11-3 and TRBJ2-5, with TRBD2 matching over 7 bases. J lost 1 base, V lost 3 bases, and 8 bases had no gene match. Germline V CDR1 and CDR2: SGHNT, YENEEA. This CDR3 has 16 amino acids. This CDR3 reads CASSFENWGGQETQYF. DNA for the CDR3: TGTGCCAGCAGCTTTGAAAATTGGGGGGGCCAAGAGACCCAGTACTTC.

The chain combines TRBV4-1 with TRBJ1-2; tentatively, D is TRBD1 (5 bases). Trimming stripped 2 bases from V and 2 bases from J, with 18 bases between. Germline CDR1 is MGHRA and CDR2 is YSYEKL. The CDR3 spans 17 residues. The CDR3 DNA follows: TGCGCCAGCAGCCAAACCCTCCTTCAGGGAGGAAACTATGGCTACACCTTC. Its protein product is CASSQTLLQGGNYGYTF.

The J gene is TRBJ1-1, the V gene TRBV19; 7 nucleotides line up with TRBD1. V lost 4 bases, J lost 1 base, and 0 bases stayed unmatched. Germline CDR1 is LNHDA and CDR2 is SQIVND (reference sequence). The CDR3 has 13 amino acids. CDR3 nucleotide sequence: TGTGCCAGTAGTAAGGGGGCGAACACTGAAGCTTTCTTT. Protein sequence: CASSKGANTEAFF.

The rearrangement joins TRBV11-3 to TRBJ2-5; 16 bases fit TRBD2. Looked up from germline, CDR1 is SGHNT and CDR2 is YENEEA. Trimming removed 3 bases from V and 4 bases from J; junction bases left unmatched: 5. The length of the CDR3 is 17 residues. CDR3 residues: CASSFSGTSGGAETQYF. CDR3 DNA: TGTGCCAGCAGCTTCTCTGGGACTAGCGGGGGGGCAGAGACCCAGTACTTC.

The chain uses TRBV12-2 and TRBJ2-1; the table calls TRBD2, which could not be checked here. TRBV12-2 is a pseudogene. This CDR3 contains 16 residues. The CDR3 bases are TGTGCAAGTCGCAAAGCGGGGGGACTCATAGACAATGAGCAGTTCTTC. It yields the protein CASRKAGGLIDNEQFF.

J is TRBJ2-2 and V is TRBV7-6; 8 nucleotides align to TRBD1. V gave up 4 bases and J gave up 6 bases; unmatched junction bases: 4. CDR1 and CDR2 from the germline V gene are SGHVS and FNYEAQ. The CDR3 totals 14 residues. In nucleotides, the CDR3 is TGTGCCAGCAGCTCGACAGGGGCGGCCGGGGAGCTGTTTTTT. Translating it yields CASSSTGAAGELFF.

The rearrangement uses TRBV2 and TRBJ2-7; TRBD1 is a possible D gene (6 bases). Deletions cut 4 bases from V and 6 bases from J, with 10 bases between. Germline CDR1 and CDR2: SNHLY and FYNNEI. The CDR3 has 12 residues. In DNA form, the CDR3 reads TGTGCCAGCAGTGTACAGGGCGTCGAGCAGTACTTC. Translation: CASSVQGVEQYF.

This clone was seen a single time. The genes are TRBV4-3 and TRBJ1-5; D gene uncertain. The CDR3 has 15 residues. V lost 0 bases, J lost 4 bases, and 10 bases lay in between. The V gene's germline CDR1 is LGHNA and CDR2 YSLEER. CDR3 nucleotides: TGCGCCAGCAGCCAAGACTTAGGGAGAAATCAGCCCCAGCATTTT. Amino acid sequence: CASSQDLGRNQPQHF.

The rearrangement uses TRBV28 and TRBJ2-2; D gene ambiguous. V lost 5 bases and J lost 1, with 5 bases in between. Germline-derived CDR1 and CDR2 are MDHEN and SYDVKM. The CDR3 is 13 amino acids. CDR3 DNA sequence: TGTGCCAGCAGTGAACAGAACACCGGGGAGCTGTTTTTT. This codes for CASSEQNTGELFF.

The chain carries TRBV9 and TRBJ1-6; unclear D gene. The ends were cut back, 3 bases at V and 8 bases at J, with 6 bases in the middle. The germline V gene has CDR1 SGDLS and CDR2 YYNGEE. CDR3 length equals 12 residues. Written as DNA, the CDR3 is TGTGCCAGCAGCGCTGTTGATTCACCCCTCCACTTT. As protein: CASSAVDSPLHF.